A single sample is the source of the 20 T cell receptor beta chains below, sequenced in a study of beta chain features in type 1 diabetes. Study-level results: Moderate yet significant TCRB CDR3 shortening was seen in Type 1 diabetes patients in all four CD4+ subsets.

Reverse transcribing all isolated RNA meant expressed TCRB transcripts were sequenced. The repertoire was sequenced with immunoSEQ multiplex PCR; TCRdb's copy has only in-frame clones and lacks some. The repertoire holds about 300,000 clones, roughly 12% seen once, with roughly 0.015% in the top ten. These receptors have no identified antigens. The sequenced sample consisted of naive CD4+ T cells from blood. The receptors come from a young woman with type 1 diabetes.

The chain employs TRBV15 and TRBJ2-1; 8 bases match TRBD2. Germline values: CDR1 LNHNV, CDR2 YYDKDF (reference sequence). Trimming took 8 bases from V and 3 from J; bases not matched to a gene: 6. This CDR3 region has 14 residues. The CDR3 coding sequence is TGTGCCACCGCAGCGGGAGCTAGCTACAATGAGCAGTTCTTC. It translates to CATAAGASYNEQFF.

This clone was counted between two and nine times. The chain has TRBV28 and TRBJ2-1, with 13 bases aligning to TRBD2. Trimming removed 6 bases from V and 4 bases from J; junction bases left unmatched: 3. The CDR3 is 15 amino acids. The V gene's germline CDR1 is MDHEN and CDR2 SYDVKM. CDR3 sequence: CASRPGLAGYNEQFF. CDR3 nucleotide sequence: TGTGCCAGCAGGCCGGGACTAGCGGGGTACAATGAGCAGTTCTTC.

This clone has only a few counts. This rearrangement joins TRBV10-3 to TRBJ2-1, with 8 bases lining up with TRBD1. The CDR3 consists of 13 residues. Germline V gives CDR1 ENHRY, CDR2 SYGVKD. V lost 4 bases to trimming and J lost 8 bases; unmatched junction nucleotides: 4. The CDR3 protein is CAISARGQDEQFF. DNA of the CDR3: TGTGCCATCAGTGCCAGGGGGCAGGATGAGCAGTTCTTC.

The table lists this clone with a count of one. The J gene is TRBJ2-5, the V gene TRBV27, with 8 bases that match TRBD2. Germline loops: CDR1 MNHEY, CDR2 SMNVEV (reference sequence). The CDR3 consists of 15 residues. Trimming cost V 3 bases and J 4 bases; bases outside gene matches: 7. CDR3 bases: TGTGCCAGCAGTTTTAGGAGCGGGAGTTTAGAGACCCAGTACTTC. It encodes CASSFRSGSLETQYF.

This sequence joins TRBV5-1 and TRBJ2-2; D possibly corresponds to TRBD1 (5 bases). Germline lookup yields CDR1 SGHRS and CDR2 YFSETQ. Trimming left V 4 bases short and J 5 bases short, with 9 bases between. The length of the CDR3 is 13 residues. CDR3 nucleotide sequence: TGCGCCAGCAGCGTGGGGCAGACCGGGGAGCTGTTTTTT. Translation: CASSVGQTGELFF.

This clone showed up just a few times. The chain recombines TRBV10-3 with TRBJ2-7; TRBD2 is a possible D gene (6 bases). The V end was cut by 6 bases, the J end by 0 bases, with 9 bases between. The CDR3 has 13 residues. Germline CDR1 reads ENHRY; CDR2 reads SYGVKD. This CDR3 reads CAIRGLSSYEQYF. The CDR3 nucleotides read TGTGCCATCAGGGGACTCAGCTCCTACGAGCAGTACTTC.

This chain links TRBV6-6 with TRBJ1-2; D is possibly TRBD1 (6 bases). This CDR3 has 15 amino acids. The germline V and J ends were trimmed by 6 bases and 8 bases, with 22 bases remaining between them. Germline CDR1 is MNHNY and CDR2 is SVGAGI (reference sequence). This CDR3 reads CASSNDQQGTGGYTF. CDR3 bases: TGTGCCAGCAGCAACGATCAACAGGGAACGGGAGGCTACACCTTC.

This clone was seen a few times. The DNA of the CDR3 is TGTGCCAGCAGCGCGGGGACAGGGGGCGTCGGGGCTTTCTTT. As protein: CASSAGTGGVGAFF. The rearrangement uses TRBV9 and TRBJ1-1; 12 bases are shared with TRBD1. V was clipped by 3 bases and J by 11 bases; unmatched bases: 8. Germline CDR1 reads SGDLS; CDR2 reads YYNGEE. This CDR3 spans 14 amino acids.

The CDR3 spells CASSGTSGTDTQYF. Here the CDR3 DNA reads TGTGCCAGCAGCGGGACTAGCGGCACAGATACGCAGTATTTT. The chain couples TRBV9 to TRBJ2-3; 9 bases are a match to TRBD2. The junction had 0 bases not matched to a gene; V was cut back by 3 bases and J by 1 base. The germline gives CDR1 SGDLS, CDR2 YYNGEE. CDR3 length: 14 residues. The full variable domain, rest sourced from reference TRBV9 and TRBJ2-3, is DSGVTQTPKHLITATGQRVTLRCSPRSGDLSVYWYQQSLDQGLQFLIQYYNGEERAKGNILERFSAQQFPDLHSELNLSSLELGDSALYFCASSGTSGTDTQYFGPGTRLTVL.

CDR3 sequence reads: CASSQGFLSGNTIYF. CDR3 nucleotide sequence: TGTGCCAGCAGCCAGGGATTCCTCTCTGGAAACACCATATATTTT. The chain joins TRBV6-1 to TRBJ1-3; TRBD1 might be the D (5 bases). With 6 bases removed from V and 0 bases from J, the gap between germline ends came to 12 bases. Germline-derived CDR1 and CDR2 are MNHNS and SASEGT. The CDR3 runs 15 residues.

This clone turned up a few times. The genes are TRBV19 and TRBJ2-7; TRBD2 agrees at 8 bases. V lost 4 bases to trimming and J lost 3 bases; unmatched junction nucleotides: 5. The CDR3 is made up of 14 amino acids. Germline V gives CDR1 LNHDA, CDR2 SQIVND (reference sequence). CDR3 sequence (DNA): TGTGCCAGTAGTAGGACTAGCCAGGGCTACGAGCAGTACGTC. It yields the protein CASSRTSQGYEQYV.

This clone was counted a few times. The rearrangement uses TRBV30 and TRBJ2-1; the D is unclear. V was cut by 2 bases and J by 2 bases, with 7 bases left in between. The CDR3 has 13 amino acids. CDR1 is GTSNPN, CDR2 SVGIG, per germline (reference sequence). In DNA, the CDR3 is TGTGCCTGGAGTTTTACACCCTACAATGAGCAGTTCTTC. Protein product: CAWSFTPYNEQFF.

This sequence joins TRBV5-4 and TRBJ2-1; the match to TRBD2 covers 8 bases. The CDR3 extends over 13 amino acids. The V segment lost 4 bases and the J segment 11 bases; nucleotides outside the gene matches: 8. In germline, CDR1 is SGHNT, CDR2 YYREEE (reference sequence). CDR3 sequence (DNA): TGTGCCAGCAGCGCCCCCCCTAGCGGGCAGCAGTTCTTC. This codes for CASSAPPSGQQFF.

This chain uses TRBV11-2 with TRBJ2-1, with 8 bases identical to TRBD1. With V trimmed by 5 bases and J by 3 bases, 3 bases remained unmatched. This CDR3 has 14 amino acids. Germline assignment: CDR1 SGHAT and CDR2 FQNNGV. The CDR3 loop reads CASSRTGRYNEQFF. In nucleotides, the CDR3 is TGTGCCAGCAGCCGGACAGGGCGCTACAATGAGCAGTTCTTC.

CDR3 nucleotide sequence: TGTGCCAGCCGCGGATTGGAGCAGCCCCAGCATTTT. It yields the protein CASRGLEQPQHF. The chain joins TRBV6-6 to TRBJ1-5; no definite D call. The V gene's germline CDR1 is MNHNY and CDR2 SVGAGI (reference sequence). V lost 8 bases to trimming and J lost 7 bases, with 12 bases between them. This CDR3 has 12 amino acids.

In this sample, this clone turned up a few times. The chain has TRBV27 and TRBJ2-7, with 9 bases matching TRBD1. V was pared by 4 bases and J by 3 bases, with 4 bases of the junction left unmatched. Germline CDR1 is MNHEY and CDR2 is SMNVEV (reference sequence). The CDR3 consists of 14 residues. The CDR3 here is CASSSGTGIYEQYF. The CDR3 coding sequence is TGTGCCAGCAGTTCTGGGACAGGGATCTACGAGCAGTACTTC.

This clone was detected only a few times. The V call is TRBV7-2, the J call TRBJ1-3, with 8 bases matching TRBD1. The CDR3 loop spans 16 amino acids. Trimming at V came to 5 bases and at J to 7 bases, leaving 13 bases not matched to a gene. CDR1 and CDR2 (germline): SGHTA, FQGNSA. The CDR3 spells CASSPMGQALLNTIYF. The DNA for the CDR3 is TGTGCCAGCAGCCCTATGGGACAGGCGCTCTTGAACACCATATATTTT.

Regarding this clone: The sample contains more than one DNA sequence encoding this CDR3. The J gene is TRBJ2-5, the V gene TRBV5-4, with 7 bases matching TRBD2. Trimming cost V 2 bases and J 2 bases; bases outside gene matches: 3. This CDR3 spans 14 amino acids. Germline V lookup: CDR1 SGHNT, CDR2 YYREEE (reference sequence). CDR3 amino acids: CASSLPSGQETQYF. In nucleotides, the CDR3 is TGTGCCAGCAGCTTACCTAGCGGACAAGAGACCCAGTACTTC.

This chain uses TRBV9 with TRBJ2-1, with D perhaps TRBD2 (6 bases). There are 14 residues in the CDR3. The germline gives CDR1 SGDLS, CDR2 YYNGEE. V was clipped by 6 bases and J by 4 bases, with 14 bases between them. The CDR3 region is CASTPLAGYNEQFF. CDR3 nucleotides: TGTGCCAGCACCCCCTTGGCGGGGTACAATGAGCAGTTCTTC.

In its sample, this clone was seen a few times. Other DNA sequences in this specimen translate into the identical CDR3. The chain is built from TRBV15 and TRBJ1-1, with D hard to call. The CDR3 consists of 14 residues. Germline values: CDR1 LNHNV, CDR2 YYDKDF (reference sequence). Trimming stripped 0 bases from V and 3 bases from J, with 8 bases between. The CDR3 region is CATSRDRGDTEAFF. DNA for the CDR3: TGTGCCACCAGCAGAGATCGGGGAGACACTGAAGCTTTCTTT.